The T cell receptor (beta chain) described here comes from a study of yellow fever vaccine responses in identical twins. This clonotype was seen only a few times. MiXCR, run by TCRdb on the RT-PCR reads, gives a single entry per CDR3 protein. Here the sample spans about 9,000 distinct CDR3 sequences, 65% to 85% being singletons. V was cut by 3 bases and J by 7 bases, with 4 bases left in between. Germline lookup yields CDR1 KGHSH and CDR2 LQKENI. This CDR3 has 11 amino acids. The J gene is TRBJ2-1, the V gene TRBV18; D unresolved. The TCR comes from a woman under 30 who received the yellow fever vaccine. Source: T cells from blood (PBMCs), unsorted or a sorted subset (not recorded which), taken before or after yellow fever vaccination (not recorded which). CDR3 in DNA: TGTGCCAGCTCACCCGGGAATGAGCAGTTCTTC. It codes for CASSPGNEQFF.